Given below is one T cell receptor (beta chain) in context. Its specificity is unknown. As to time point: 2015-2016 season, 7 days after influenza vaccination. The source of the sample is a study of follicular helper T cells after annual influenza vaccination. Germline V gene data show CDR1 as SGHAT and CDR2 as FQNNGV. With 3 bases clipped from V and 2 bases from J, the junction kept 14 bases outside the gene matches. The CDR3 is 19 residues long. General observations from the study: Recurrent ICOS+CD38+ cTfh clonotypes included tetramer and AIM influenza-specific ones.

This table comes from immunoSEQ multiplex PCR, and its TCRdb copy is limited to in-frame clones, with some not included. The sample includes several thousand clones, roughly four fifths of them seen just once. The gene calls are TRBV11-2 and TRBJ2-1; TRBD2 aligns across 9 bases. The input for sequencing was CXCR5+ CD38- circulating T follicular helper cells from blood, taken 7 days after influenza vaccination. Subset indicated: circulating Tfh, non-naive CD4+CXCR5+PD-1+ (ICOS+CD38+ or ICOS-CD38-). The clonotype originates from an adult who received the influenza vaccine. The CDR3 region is CASSLSNLAGRLTYNEQFF. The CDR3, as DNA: TGTGCCAGCAGCTTGAGTAACCTAGCGGGAAGACTAACCTACAATGAGCAGTTCTTC.